This note documents a single T cell receptor (beta chain) sequence. The data originate from a study of blood T cell repertoires in COVID-19. Study at large: Sources were T cells, B-cell-depleted T cells, or PBMCs; the material itself was cDNA or gDNA.

Original processing notes: Estimation of nucleated cell counts relied on the amplification of reference gene primers. Libraries were prepared by immunoSEQ multiplex PCR; TCRdb keeps only in-frame clonotypes and omits some of them. Clonal size and the V and J genes are those of that table, whereas D and trimming came from the DNA. The sample consists of some 97,000 clones, 90% of them appearing once. Germline CDR1 LNHDA, CDR2 SQIVND (reference sequence). The V segment lost 7 bases and the J segment 0 bases; nucleotides outside the gene matches: 7. There are 16 residues in the CDR3. The V call is TRBV19, the J call TRBJ1-4, with 8 bases aligning to TRBD1. This TCR came from a man aged 50-59 years with acute or convalescent COVID-19. What was sequenced was peripheral blood. As DNA, the CDR3 is TGTGCCAGTACCCCGGACAGGGACCCAACTAATGAAAAACTGTTTTTT. Protein: CASTPDRDPTNEKLFF.